This entry describes one T cell receptor (beta chain). One end of the junction fails to match germline, which may point to a read error. At the DNA level, this CDR3 is encoded by other sequences in the same sample as well. The CDR3 is 13 amino acids. From germline, CDR1 is SGHAT and CDR2 FQNNGV. In the original analysis: Junction-only immunoSEQ data arrived without quality scores, meaning filtering differed. TCRdb's table, derived via immunoSEQ multiplex PCR, lists solely in-frame clones and lacks some. The DNA gave D and trimming, while V, J and clone size come from that table. The data hold roughly 650,000 clones, with approximately 96% observed a single time. The data originate from a study of shared clonotypes between healthy human individuals. Naive-designated CD8 cells lacked CD45RO, were positively enriched for CCR7, and omitted terminally differentiated effector memory CD45RA+ cells.

This sequence was found in a woman in her 30s in good health. The sequencing input was naive CD8+ T cells sorted from blood. This chain uses TRBV11-2 with TRBJ2-7; D gene ambiguous. CDR3 sequence: CASSLDLSYEQYF. CDR3 DNA sequence: TGTGCCAGCAGCTTAGACCTATCCTACGAGCAATACTTC.